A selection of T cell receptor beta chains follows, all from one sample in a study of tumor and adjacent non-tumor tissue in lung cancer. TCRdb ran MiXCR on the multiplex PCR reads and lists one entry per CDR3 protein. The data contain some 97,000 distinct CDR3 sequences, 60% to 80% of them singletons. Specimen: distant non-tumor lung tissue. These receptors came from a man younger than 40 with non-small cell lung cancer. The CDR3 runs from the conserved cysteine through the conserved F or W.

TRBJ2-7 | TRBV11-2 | CTSSFSGTSGSCEQYF
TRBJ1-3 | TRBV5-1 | CASSANGALAGNSIYF
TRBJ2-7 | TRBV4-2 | CASSQDIARGSEQYF
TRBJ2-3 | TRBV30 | CAWILGLAASTDRQYF
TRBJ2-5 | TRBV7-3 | CASEITEEFLTETQYF
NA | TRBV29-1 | CSIEGASGGRTDTQHF
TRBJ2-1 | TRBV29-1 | CSVEQGYNEQFF
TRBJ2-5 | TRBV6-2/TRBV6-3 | CASSYSGEETQYF
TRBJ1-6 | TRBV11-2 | CASGLDSAAYNSPLHF
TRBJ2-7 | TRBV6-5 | CASSGQGISYEQYF
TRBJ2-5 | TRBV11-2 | CASSVTGTQEYF
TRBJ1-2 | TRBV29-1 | CSVDVAWAMLGDYTF
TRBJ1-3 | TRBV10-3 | CAISDVAAEDTIYF